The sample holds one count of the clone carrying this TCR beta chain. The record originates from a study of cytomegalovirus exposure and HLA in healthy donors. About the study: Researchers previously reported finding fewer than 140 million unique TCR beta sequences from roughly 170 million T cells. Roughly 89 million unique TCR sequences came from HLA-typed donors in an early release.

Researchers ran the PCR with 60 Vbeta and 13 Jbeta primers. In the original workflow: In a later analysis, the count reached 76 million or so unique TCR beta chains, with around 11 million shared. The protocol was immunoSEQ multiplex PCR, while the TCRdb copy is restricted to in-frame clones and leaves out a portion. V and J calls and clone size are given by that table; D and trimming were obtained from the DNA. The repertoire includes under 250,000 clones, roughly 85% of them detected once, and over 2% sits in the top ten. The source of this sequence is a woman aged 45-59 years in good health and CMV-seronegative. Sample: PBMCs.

The CDR3 is CASTGLAGGVYEQYF. CDR3 nucleotide sequence: TGTGCCAGCACCGGACTAGCGGGAGGCGTCTACGAGCAGTACTTC. This chain uses TRBV28 with TRBJ2-5; TRBD2 matches 14 bases. The end of the DNA is better explained by TRBJ2-7, so the J call may be wrong. Germline values: CDR1 MDHEN, CDR2 SYDVKM. The CDR3 spans 15 residues.